This T cell receptor beta chain was documented in a study of blood T cell repertoires in COVID-19. Study details: From the United States, Italy and Spain came samples of acute and convalescent COVID-19. The cDNA or gDNA used as material had been derived from T cells, B-cell-depleted T cells, or PBMCs.

The authors' processing: Amplified reference gene primers provided the basis for estimating nucleated cell counts. Measured with immunoSEQ multiplex PCR; TCRdb has only the in-frame clones, and not every one. That table supplies the V and J calls and clone size; D and trimming were determined from the DNA. The table records 65,000 to 80,000 clones, approximately 91% of them present only once. This CDR3 region has 13 residues. Trimming took 3 bases from V and 10 from J, leaving 13 bases between them. This clonotype was sampled from an older man with active or convalescent COVID-19. The chain couples TRBV12-3 or TRBV12-4 to TRBJ2-1, with D perhaps TRBD2 (7 bases). Material for sequencing was peripheral blood. Here the CDR3 reads CASSLGGPREQFF. Written as DNA, the CDR3 is TGTGCCAGCAGTTTGGGGGGGCCGAGGGAGCAGTTCTTC.